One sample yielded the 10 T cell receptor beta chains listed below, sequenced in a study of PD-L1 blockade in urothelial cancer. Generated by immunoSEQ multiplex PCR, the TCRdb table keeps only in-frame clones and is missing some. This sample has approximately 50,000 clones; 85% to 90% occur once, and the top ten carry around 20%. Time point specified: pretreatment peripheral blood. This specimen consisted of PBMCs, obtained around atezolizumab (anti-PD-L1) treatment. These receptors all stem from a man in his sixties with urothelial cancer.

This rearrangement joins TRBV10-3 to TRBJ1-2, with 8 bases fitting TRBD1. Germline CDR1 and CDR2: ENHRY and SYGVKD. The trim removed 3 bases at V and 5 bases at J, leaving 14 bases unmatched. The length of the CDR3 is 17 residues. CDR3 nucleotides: TGTGCCATCAGTGAAAACCGAGGACAGGGTGCAGGGTATGGCTACACCTTC. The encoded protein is CAISENRGQGAGYGYTF.

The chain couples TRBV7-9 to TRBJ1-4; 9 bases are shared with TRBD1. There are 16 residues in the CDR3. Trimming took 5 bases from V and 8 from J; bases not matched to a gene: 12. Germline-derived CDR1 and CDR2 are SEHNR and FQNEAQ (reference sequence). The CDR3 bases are TGTGCCAGCAGCCCGGCTGACAGGGGGTTTCGGGAAAAACTGTTTTTT. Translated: CASSPADRGFREKLFF.

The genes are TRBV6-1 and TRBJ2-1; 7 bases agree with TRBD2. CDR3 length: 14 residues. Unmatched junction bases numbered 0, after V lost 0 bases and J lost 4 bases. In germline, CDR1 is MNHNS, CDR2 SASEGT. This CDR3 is CASSEAGGYNEQFF. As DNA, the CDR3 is TGTGCCAGCAGTGAAGCGGGAGGGTACAATGAGCAGTTCTTC.

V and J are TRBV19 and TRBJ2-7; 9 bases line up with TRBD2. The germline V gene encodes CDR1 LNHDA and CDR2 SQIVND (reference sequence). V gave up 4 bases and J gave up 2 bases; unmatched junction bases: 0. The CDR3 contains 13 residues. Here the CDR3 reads CASSSGRAYEQYF. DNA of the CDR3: TGTGCCAGTAGTAGCGGGAGGGCCTACGAGCAGTACTTC. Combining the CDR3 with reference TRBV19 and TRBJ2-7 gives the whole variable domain DGGITQSPKYLFRKEGQNVTLSCEQNLNHDAMYWYRQDPGQGLRLIYYSQIVNDFQKGDIAEGYSVSREKKESFPLTVTSAQKNPTAFYLCASSSGRAYEQYFGPGTRLTVT.

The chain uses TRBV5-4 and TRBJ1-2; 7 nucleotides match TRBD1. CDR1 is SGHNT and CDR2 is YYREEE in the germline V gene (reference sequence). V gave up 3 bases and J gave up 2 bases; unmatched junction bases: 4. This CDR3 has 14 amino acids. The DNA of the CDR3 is TGTGCCAGCAGCTCTACAGGGGACAACTATGGCTACACCTTC. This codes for CASSSTGDNYGYTF.

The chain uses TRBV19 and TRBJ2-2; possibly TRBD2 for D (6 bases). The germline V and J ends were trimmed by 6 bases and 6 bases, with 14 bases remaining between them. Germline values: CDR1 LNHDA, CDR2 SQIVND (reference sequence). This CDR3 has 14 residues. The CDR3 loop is CASSPDWRAGELFF. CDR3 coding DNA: TGTGCCAGTAGCCCCGATTGGAGGGCCGGGGAGCTGTTTTTT.

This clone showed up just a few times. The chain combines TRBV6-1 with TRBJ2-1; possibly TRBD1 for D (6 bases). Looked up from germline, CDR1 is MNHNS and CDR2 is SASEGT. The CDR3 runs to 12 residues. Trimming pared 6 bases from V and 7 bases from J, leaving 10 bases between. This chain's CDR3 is CASRTRGNEQFF. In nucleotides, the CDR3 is TGTGCCAGCAGAACCAGGGGTAATGAGCAGTTCTTC.

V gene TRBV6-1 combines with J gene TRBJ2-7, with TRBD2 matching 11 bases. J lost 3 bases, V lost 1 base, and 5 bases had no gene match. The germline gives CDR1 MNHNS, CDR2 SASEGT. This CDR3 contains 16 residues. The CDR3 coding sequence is TGTGCCAGCAGTGAAGGGACTAGCGGGCTCGGCTACGAGCAGTACTTC. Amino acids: CASSEGTSGLGYEQYF.

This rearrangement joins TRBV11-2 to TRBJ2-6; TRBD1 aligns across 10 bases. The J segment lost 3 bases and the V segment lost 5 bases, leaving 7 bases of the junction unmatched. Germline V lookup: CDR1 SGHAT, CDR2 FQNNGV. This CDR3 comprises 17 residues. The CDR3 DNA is TGTGCCAGCAGCCCTAGACAGGGGGCATATGGGGCCAACGTCCTGACTTTC. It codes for CASSPRQGAYGANVLTF.

CDR3 residues: CAWRPLKTSGSTDTQYF. In DNA form, the CDR3 reads TGTGCCTGGAGACCCCTAAAGACTAGCGGTTCCACAGATACGCAGTATTTT. This chain connects TRBV30 to TRBJ2-3; 9 bases line up with TRBD2. This CDR3 spans 17 amino acids. Per germline, CDR1 GTSNPN and CDR2 SVGIG (reference sequence). V was pared by 3 bases and J by 2 bases, with 12 bases of the junction left unmatched.